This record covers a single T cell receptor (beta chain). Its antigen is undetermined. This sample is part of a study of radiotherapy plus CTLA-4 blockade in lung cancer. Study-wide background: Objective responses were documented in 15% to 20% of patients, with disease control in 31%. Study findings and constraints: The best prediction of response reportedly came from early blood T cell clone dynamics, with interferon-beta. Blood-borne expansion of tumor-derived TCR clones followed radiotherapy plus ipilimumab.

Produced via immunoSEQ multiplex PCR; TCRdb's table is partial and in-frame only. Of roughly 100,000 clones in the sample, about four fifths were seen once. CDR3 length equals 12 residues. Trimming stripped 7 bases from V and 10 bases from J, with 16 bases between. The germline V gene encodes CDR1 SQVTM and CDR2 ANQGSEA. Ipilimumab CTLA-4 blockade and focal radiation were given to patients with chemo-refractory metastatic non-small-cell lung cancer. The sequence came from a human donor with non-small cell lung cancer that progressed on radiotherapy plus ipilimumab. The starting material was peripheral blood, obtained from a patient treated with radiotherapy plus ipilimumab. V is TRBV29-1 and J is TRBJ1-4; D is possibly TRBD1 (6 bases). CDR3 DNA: TGCAGCGCCGGGGGGGCCCAAAGAAAACTGTTTTTT. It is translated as CSAGGAQRKLFF.